The T cell receptor beta chain under discussion was sequenced for a study of CD8+CD57+ T cells in acquired aplastic anemia. As for the study in general: 3.2 ug was the average amount of DNA from sorted CD4+ and CD8+ cells.

An expansion of CD8+CD57+ cells by flow cytometry had been shown in patients chosen for sequencing. All patients had severe acquired aplastic anemia. General study points: Patients and controls were found to share around 30 CD8+ CDR3 sequences. The study found no significant CD8+ Simpson's diversity difference between patients and controls.

This clonotype was counted ten times or more. Antigen unknown. Using genomic DNA as the template, TCR beta VDJ and CDR3 profiling was carried out. In TCRdb, the reads were re-called with MiXCR into one record per CDR3 protein. Of more than 200,000 distinct CDR3 sequences in the sample, less than 60% were seen once. This CDR3 contains 14 residues. Germline loops: CDR1 SNHLY, CDR2 FYNNEI. Trimming cost V 2 bases and J 11 bases, with 18 bases left between them. This clonotype originated in a human donor with aplastic anemia. The chain joins TRBV2 to TRBJ1-1; D gene ambiguous. The sequenced sample consisted of sorted CD4+, CD8+, or CD8+CD57+ T cells (not recorded which) from PBMCs. The CDR3 coding sequence is TGTGCCAGCAGTGAAATCAGCTGGGCGCCGTTGGCTTTCTTT. Residues: CASSEISWAPLAFF.